This T cell receptor (beta chain) was recorded in a study of regulatory T cells in long-lasting Graves disease. The CDR3 spans 15 residues. Trimming cost V 0 bases and J 3 bases, with 15 bases left between them. Germline CDR1 DFQATT, CDR2 SNEGSKA (reference sequence). CDR3 regions were amplified by Arm-PCR using iRepertoire HTBI primers to build TCR beta libraries. From the multiplex PCR reads, TCRdb called clonotypes with MiXCR, one entry per CDR3 protein. Of around 460,000 distinct CDR3 sequences listed, roughly 23% are singletons. Noted time point: persistent/refractory GD, antithyroid drugs over 5 years with positive TRAb. RNA from PBMCs was the source of the TCR library.

The specimen comprised peripheral blood mononuclear cells (PBMCs), sampled when the disease was refractory, from a patient treated with antithyroid drugs. V usage is TRBV20-1 and J usage is TRBJ2-7; TRBD1 is a possible D gene (5 bases). This sequence was found in a female donor with Graves disease. The CDR3 DNA reads as TGCAGTGCTAGAGATTTGCGGATGGGGCTCTACGAGCAGTACTTC. This sequence encodes CSARDLRMGLYEQYF.